This TCR beta chain stems from a study of early T cells in non-severe SARS-CoV-2 infection. At the level of the study: The sequenced material was bulk RNA from unsorted whole blood, and its chains were unpaired. General study results and limits: Sequences matched to VDJdb favored anti-spike CD8 responses, while private and CD4 specificities were missed.

Each single cDNA molecule received a unique molecular identifier. TCRdb analysed the 5' RACE reads with MiXCR anew, one entry per CDR3 protein. The sample shows about 58,000 distinct CDR3 sequences, around an eighth of them seen only once. Comments on this clonotype: No antigen is known for it.

The CDR3 totals 16 residues. CDR1 is KGHSH and CDR2 is LQKENI in the germline V gene. Trimming removed 2 bases at V and 0 bases at J, with 10 bases between. The sequencing sample was made of whole blood. This TCR was sampled from an adult who was a healthcare worker with PCR-confirmed SARS-CoV-2 infection or an uninfected control (not recorded which). This rearrangement joins TRBV18 to TRBJ2-2, with no clear D. CDR3 amino acids: CASSPSRGANTGELFF. As DNA, the CDR3 is TGTGCCAGCTCACCATCTCGCGGAGCGAACACCGGGGAGCTGTTTTTT.